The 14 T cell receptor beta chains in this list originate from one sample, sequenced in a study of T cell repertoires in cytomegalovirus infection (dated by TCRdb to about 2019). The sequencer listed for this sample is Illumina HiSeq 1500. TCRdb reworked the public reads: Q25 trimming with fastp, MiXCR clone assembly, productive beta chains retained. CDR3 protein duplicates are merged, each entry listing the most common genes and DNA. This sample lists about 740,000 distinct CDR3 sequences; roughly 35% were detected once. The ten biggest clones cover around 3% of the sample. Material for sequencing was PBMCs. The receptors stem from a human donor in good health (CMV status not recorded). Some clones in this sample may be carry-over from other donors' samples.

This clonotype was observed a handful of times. The CDR3 here is CASSSAGGLTYEQYF. The CDR3 nucleotides are TGTGCCAGCAGTTCAGCCGGGGGCCTAACCTACGAGCAGTACTTC. This chain uses TRBV28 with TRBJ2-7; D is tentatively TRBD1 or TRBD2 (6 bases each). V gave up 4 bases and J gave up 2 bases, with 15 bases separating them. Germline values: CDR1 MDHEN, CDR2 SYDVKM. The CDR3 is made up of 15 amino acids.

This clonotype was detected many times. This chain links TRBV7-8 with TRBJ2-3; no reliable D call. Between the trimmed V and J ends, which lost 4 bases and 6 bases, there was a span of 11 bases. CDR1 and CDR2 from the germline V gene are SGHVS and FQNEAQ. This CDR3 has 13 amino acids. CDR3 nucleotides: TGTGCCAGCAGCTCTAACTGGGCCGATACGCAGTATTTT. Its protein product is CASSSNWADTQYF.

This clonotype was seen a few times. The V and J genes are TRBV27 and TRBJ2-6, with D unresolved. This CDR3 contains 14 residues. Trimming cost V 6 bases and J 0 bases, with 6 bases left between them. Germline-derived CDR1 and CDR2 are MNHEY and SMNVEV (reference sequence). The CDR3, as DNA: TGTGCCAGCAGCCAAAACTCTGGGGCCAACGTCCTGACTTTC. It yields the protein CASSQNSGANVLTF.

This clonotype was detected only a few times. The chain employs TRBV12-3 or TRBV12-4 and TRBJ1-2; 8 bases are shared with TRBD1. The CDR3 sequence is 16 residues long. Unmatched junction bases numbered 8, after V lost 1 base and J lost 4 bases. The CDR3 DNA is TGTGCCAGCAGTTTAGGGCGCCAGGGGGCGGCCTATGGCTACACCTTC. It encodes CASSLGRQGAAYGYTF.

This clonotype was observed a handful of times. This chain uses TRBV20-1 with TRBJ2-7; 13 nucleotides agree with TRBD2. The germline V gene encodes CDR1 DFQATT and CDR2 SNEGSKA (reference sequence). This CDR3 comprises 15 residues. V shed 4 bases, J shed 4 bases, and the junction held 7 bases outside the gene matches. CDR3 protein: CSAIRTSGSIYEQYF. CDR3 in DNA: TGCAGTGCTATAAGGACTAGCGGGAGTATTTACGAGCAGTACTTC.

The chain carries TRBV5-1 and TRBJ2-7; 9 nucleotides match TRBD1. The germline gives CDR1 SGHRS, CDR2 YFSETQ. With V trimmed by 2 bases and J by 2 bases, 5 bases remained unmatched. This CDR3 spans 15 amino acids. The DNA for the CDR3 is TGCGCCAGCAGCTTTTGGACAGGGGAGACCTACGAGCAGTACTTC. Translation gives CASSFWTGETYEQYF. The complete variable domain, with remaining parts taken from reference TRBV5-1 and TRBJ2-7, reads KAGVTQTPRYLIKTRGQQVTLSCSPISGHRSVSWYQQTPGQGLQFLFEYFSETQRNKGNFPGRFSGRQFSNSRSEMNVSTLELGDSALYLCASSFWTGETYEQYFGPGTRLTVT.

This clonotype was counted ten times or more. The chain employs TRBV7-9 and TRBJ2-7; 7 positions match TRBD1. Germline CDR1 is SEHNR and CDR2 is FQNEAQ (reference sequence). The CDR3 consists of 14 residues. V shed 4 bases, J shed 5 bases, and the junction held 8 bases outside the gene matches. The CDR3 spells CASSYWTGLNEQYF. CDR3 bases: TGTGCCAGCAGCTACTGGACAGGACTGAACGAGCAGTACTTC.

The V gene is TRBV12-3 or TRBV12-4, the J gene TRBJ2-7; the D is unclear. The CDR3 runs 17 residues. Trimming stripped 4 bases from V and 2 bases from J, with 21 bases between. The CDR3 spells CASSSTSDDARPYEQYF. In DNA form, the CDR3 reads TGTGCCAGCAGTTCTACAAGCGACGACGCACGCCCCTACGAGCAGTACTTC.

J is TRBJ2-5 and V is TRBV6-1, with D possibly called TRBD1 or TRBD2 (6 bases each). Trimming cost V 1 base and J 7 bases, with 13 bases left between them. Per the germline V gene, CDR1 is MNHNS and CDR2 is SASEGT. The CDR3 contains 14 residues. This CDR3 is CASSEVGGQGTQYF. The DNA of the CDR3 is TGTGCCAGCAGTGAAGTGGGGGGCCAGGGGACCCAGTACTTC.

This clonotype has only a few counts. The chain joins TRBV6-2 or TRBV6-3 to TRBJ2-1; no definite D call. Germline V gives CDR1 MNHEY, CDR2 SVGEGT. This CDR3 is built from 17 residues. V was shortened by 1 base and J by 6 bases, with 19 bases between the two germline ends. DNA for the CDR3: TGTGCCAGCAGTTACTTGGGATTCCATGGTTTGGGCAATGAGCAGTTCTTC. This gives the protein CASSYLGFHGLGNEQFF.

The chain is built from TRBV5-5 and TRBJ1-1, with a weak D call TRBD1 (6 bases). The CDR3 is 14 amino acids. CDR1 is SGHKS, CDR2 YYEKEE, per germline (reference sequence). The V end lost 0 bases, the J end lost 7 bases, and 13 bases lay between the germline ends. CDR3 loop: CASSLVLVTGEAFF. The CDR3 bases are TGTGCCAGCAGCTTGGTTTTGGTGACAGGTGAAGCTTTCTTT.

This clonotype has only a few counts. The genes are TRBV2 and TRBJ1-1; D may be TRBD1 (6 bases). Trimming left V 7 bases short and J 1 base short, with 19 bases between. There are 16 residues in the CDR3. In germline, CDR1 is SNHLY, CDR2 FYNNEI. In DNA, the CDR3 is TGTGCCAGCATTTTCACCCGGGGGGCCCAGAACACTGAAGCTTTCTTT. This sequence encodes CASIFTRGAQNTEAFF.

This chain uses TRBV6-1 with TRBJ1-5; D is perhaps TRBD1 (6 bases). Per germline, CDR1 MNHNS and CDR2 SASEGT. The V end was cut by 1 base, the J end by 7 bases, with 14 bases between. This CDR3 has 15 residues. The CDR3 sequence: CASSEEAQGWQPQHF. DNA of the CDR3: TGTGCCAGCAGTGAAGAAGCTCAGGGGTGGCAGCCCCAGCATTTT.

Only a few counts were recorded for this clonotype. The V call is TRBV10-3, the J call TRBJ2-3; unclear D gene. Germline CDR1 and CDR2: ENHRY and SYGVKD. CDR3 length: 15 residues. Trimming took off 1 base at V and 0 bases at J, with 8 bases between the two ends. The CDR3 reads CAISEYSPSTDTQYF. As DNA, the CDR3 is TGTGCCATCAGTGAGTATAGCCCGAGCACAGATACGCAGTATTTT.